What follows is one TCR beta chain and its context. The data stem from a study of T cell changes during pregnancy in multiple sclerosis. Profiled with immunoSEQ multiplex PCR; TCRdb holds only in-frame clones, not every one. Altogether tens of thousands of clones are present, about 83% being singletons, with the ten largest covering approximately 7.6%. This CDR3 is built from 14 residues. Germline assignment: CDR1 SEHNR and CDR2 FQNEAQ (reference sequence). Trimming removed 5 bases at V and 1 base at J, with 8 bases between. The chain uses TRBV7-9 and TRBJ2-2; a weak D match, TRBD2 (5 bases). This TCR derives from a female donor with multiple sclerosis, enrolled in a pregnancy study. The sample in question was CD8+ T cells from peripheral blood mononuclear cells, obtained before pregnancy. The CDR3 loop reads CASSLGVNTGELFF. The CDR3 DNA sequence: TGTGCCAGCAGCCTCGGGGTGAACACCGGGGAGCTGTTTTTT.